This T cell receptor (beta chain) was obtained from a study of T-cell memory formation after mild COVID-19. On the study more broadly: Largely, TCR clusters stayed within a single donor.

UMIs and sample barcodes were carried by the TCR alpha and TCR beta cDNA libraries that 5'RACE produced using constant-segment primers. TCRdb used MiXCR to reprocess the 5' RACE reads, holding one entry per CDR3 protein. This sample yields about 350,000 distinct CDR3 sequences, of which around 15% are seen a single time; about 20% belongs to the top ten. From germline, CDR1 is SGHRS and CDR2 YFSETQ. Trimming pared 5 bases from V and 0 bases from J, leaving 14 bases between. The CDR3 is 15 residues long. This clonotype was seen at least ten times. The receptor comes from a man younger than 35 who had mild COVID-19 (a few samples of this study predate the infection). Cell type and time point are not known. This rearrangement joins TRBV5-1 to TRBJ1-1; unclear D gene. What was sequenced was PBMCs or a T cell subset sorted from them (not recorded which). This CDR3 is CASRPTMSMNTEAFF. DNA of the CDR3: TGCGCCAGCAGGCCGACGATGAGTATGAACACTGAAGCTTTCTTT. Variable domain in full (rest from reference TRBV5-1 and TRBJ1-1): KAGVTQTPRYLIKTRGQQVTLSCSPISGHRSVSWYQQTPGQGLQFLFEYFSETQRNKGNFPGRFSGRQFSNSRSEMNVSTLELGDSALYLCASRPTMSMNTEAFFGQGTRLTVV.